The entry below gives a single TCR beta chain sequence along with its context. The entry originates in a study of radiation and T cells in renal cell carcinoma. The germline CDR1 and CDR2 sequences are SGHVS and FNYEAQ. V lost 1 base and J 3 bases, leaving 1 base between the germline ends. The CDR3 runs 13 residues. Noted time point: blood 2 weeks post-SBRT. The treatment was: 15 Gy SBRT to primary tumor, nephrectomy 4 weeks later. Assay used: immunoSEQ multiplex PCR; TCRdb lists only in-frame clones, some missing. The data contain about 150,000 clones, 80% to 90% of them seen just once; the ten biggest clones take up over 10%.

The chain is built from TRBV7-6 and TRBJ1-6; D remains ambiguous. The receptor was isolated from a woman between 50 and 59 years old with renal cell carcinoma. The sequenced sample was blood, obtained from a patient whose treatment included radiotherapy and nephrectomy. CDR3: CASSLVYNSPLHF. The CDR3 DNA follows: TGTGCCAGCAGCTTAGTCTATAATTCACCCCTCCACTTT.